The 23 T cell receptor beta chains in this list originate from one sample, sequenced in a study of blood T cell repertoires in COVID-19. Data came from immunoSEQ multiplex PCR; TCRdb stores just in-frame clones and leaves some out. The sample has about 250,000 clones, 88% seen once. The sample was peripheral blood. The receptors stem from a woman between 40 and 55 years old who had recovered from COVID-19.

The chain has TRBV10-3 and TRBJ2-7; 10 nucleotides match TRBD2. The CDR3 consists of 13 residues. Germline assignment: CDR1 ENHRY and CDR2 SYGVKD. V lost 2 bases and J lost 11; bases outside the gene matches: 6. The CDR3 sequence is CAISESLGTSEYV. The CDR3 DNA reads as TGTGCCATCAGTGAGAGCCTCGGGACTAGCGAGTACGTC.

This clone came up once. The CDR3: CASKQGSYGYTF. The CDR3 DNA follows: TGCGCCAGCAAACAGGGGAGCTATGGCTACACCTTC. The rearrangement links TRBV5-1 to TRBJ1-2, with TRBD1 identical over 7 bases. The CDR3 consists of 12 residues. CDR1 SGHRS and CDR2 YFSETQ come from the germline V gene. V lost 6 bases, J lost 4 bases, and 3 bases stayed unmatched.

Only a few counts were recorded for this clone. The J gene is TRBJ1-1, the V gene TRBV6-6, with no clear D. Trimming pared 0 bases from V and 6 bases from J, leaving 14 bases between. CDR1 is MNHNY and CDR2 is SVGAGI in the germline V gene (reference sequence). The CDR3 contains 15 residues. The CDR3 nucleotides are TGTGCCAGCAGTTACTCTCCCGGGATGAAGGCTGAAGCTTTCTTT. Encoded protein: CASSYSPGMKAEAFF.

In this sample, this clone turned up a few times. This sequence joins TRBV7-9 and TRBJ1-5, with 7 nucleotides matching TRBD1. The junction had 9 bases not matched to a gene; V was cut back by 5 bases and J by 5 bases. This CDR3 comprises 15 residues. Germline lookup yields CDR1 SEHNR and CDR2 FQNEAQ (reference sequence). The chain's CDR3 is CASSPGTAGDQPQHF. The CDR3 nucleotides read TGTGCCAGCAGCCCCGGGACAGCGGGGGATCAGCCCCAGCATTTT.

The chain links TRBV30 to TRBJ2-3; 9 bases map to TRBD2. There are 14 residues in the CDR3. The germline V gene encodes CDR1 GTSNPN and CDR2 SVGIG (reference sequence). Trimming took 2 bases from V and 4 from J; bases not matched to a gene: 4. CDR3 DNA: TGTGCCTGGAGTTGGGCGGGAGGGCCAGATACGCAGTATTTT. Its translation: CAWSWAGGPDTQYF.

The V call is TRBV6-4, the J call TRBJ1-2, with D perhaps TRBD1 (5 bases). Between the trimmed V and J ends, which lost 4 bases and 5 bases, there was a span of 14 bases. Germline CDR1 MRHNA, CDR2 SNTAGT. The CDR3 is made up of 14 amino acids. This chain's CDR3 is CASSAQGIGYGYTF. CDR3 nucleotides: TGTGCCAGCAGTGCCCAGGGAATCGGGTATGGCTACACCTTC.

The CDR3 DNA reads as TGTGCCATCAGTGGGCGGGCTAACCACGAGCAGTACTTC. Translation: CAISGRANHEQYF. The chain employs TRBV10-3 and TRBJ2-7; D perhaps matches TRBD2 (5 bases). This CDR3 is built from 13 residues. Trimming took 4 bases from V and 5 from J, leaving 12 bases between them. Germline V gene sequence: CDR1 ENHRY, CDR2 SYGVKD.

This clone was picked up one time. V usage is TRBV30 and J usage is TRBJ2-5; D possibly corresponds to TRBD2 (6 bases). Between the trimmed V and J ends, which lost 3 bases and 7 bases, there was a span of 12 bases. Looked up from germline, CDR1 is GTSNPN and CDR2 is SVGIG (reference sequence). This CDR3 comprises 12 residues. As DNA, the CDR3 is TGTGCCTGGAGCCCTGGGGGGTGGACCCAGTACTTC. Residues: CAWSPGGWTQYF.

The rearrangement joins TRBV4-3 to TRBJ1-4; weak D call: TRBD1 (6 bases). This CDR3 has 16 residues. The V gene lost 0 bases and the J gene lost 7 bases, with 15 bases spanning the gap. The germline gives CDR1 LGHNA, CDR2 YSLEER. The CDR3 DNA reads TGCGCCAGCAGCCAAGAGGGCTCCCGAGGGGGTGAAAAACTGTTTTTT. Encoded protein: CASSQEGSRGGEKLFF.

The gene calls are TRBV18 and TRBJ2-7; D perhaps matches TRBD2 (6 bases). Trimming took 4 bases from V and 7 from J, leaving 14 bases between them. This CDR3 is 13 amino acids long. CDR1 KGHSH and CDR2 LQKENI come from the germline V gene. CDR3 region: CASSRARDGEQYV. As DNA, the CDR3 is TGTGCCAGCTCACGAGCGCGGGACGGTGAGCAGTACGTC.

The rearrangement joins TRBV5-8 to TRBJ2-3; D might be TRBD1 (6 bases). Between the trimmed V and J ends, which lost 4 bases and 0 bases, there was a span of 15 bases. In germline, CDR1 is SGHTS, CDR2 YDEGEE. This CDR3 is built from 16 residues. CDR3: CASSRLWTVSTDTQYF. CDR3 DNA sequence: TGTGCCAGCAGCCGCCTTTGGACAGTCAGCACAGATACGCAGTATTTT.

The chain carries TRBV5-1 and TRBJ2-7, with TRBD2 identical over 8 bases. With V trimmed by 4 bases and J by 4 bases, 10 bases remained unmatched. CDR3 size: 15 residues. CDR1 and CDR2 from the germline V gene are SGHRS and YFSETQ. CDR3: CASSPTGGRFYEQYV. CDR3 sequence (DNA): TGCGCCAGCAGCCCCACGGGGGGGCGGTTTTACGAGCAGTACGTC.

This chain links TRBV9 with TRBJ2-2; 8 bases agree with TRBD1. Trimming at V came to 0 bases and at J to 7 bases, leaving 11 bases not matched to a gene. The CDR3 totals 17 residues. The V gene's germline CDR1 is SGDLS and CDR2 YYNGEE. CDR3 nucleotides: TGTGCCAGCAGCGTAGCCCCCGACCAGGGGGCAGTCGGGGAGCTGTTTTTT. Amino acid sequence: CASSVAPDQGAVGELFF.

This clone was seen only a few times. The CDR3 sequence is CASSKGRTGDPKDIGELFF. For the CDR3, the DNA is TGTGCCAGTAGTAAGGGGAGGACAGGGGACCCGAAGGATATCGGGGAGCTGTTTTTT. The chain joins TRBV19 to TRBJ2-2; 9 bases match TRBD1. Germline V CDR1 and CDR2: LNHDA, SQIVND (reference sequence). Unmatched junction bases numbered 19, after V lost 4 bases and J lost 7 bases. The CDR3 loop spans 19 amino acids.

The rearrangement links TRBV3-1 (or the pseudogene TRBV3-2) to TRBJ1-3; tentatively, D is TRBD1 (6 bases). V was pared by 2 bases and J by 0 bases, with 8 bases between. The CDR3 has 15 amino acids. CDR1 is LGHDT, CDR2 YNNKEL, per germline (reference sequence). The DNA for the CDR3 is TGTGCCAGCAGCCAAACAGGGTTCTCTGGAAACACCATATATTTT. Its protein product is CASSQTGFSGNTIYF.

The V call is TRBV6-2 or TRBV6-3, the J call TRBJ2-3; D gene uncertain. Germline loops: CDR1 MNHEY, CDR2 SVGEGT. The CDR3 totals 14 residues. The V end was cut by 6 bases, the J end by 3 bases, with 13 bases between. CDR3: CASSPGTVTDTQYF. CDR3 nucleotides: TGTGCCAGCAGCCCGGGCACGGTTACAGATACGCAGTATTTT.

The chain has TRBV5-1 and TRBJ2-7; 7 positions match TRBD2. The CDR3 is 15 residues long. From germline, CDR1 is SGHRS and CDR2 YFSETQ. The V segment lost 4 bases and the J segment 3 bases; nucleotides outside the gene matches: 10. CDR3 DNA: TGCGCCAGCAGCGCGGGACTACCGCTACACTACGAGCAGTACTTC. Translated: CASSAGLPLHYEQYF. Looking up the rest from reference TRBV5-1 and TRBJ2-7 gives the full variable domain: KAGVTQTPRYLIKTRGQQVTLSCSPISGHRSVSWYQQTPGQGLQFLFEYFSETQRNKGNFPGRFSGRQFSNSRSEMNVSTLELGDSALYLCASSAGLPLHYEQYFGPGTRLTVT.

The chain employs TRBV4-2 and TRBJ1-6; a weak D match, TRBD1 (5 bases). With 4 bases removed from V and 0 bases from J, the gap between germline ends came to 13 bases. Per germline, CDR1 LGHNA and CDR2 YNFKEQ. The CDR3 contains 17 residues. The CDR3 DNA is TGTGCCAGCAGCCGCGGGGGGACGGGCTCCTATAATTCACCCCTCCACTTT. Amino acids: CASSRGGTGSYNSPLHF.

CDR3 protein: CATSDPRTSGRASYNEQFF. The DNA for the CDR3 is TGTGCCACCAGTGATCCCCGGACTAGCGGGAGGGCTTCCTACAATGAGCAGTTCTTC. The chain joins TRBV24-1 to TRBJ2-1; 15 bases match TRBD2. The CDR3 sequence is 19 residues long. In germline, CDR1 is KGHDR, CDR2 SFDVKD. The V segment lost 3 bases and the J segment 1 base; nucleotides outside the gene matches: 6.

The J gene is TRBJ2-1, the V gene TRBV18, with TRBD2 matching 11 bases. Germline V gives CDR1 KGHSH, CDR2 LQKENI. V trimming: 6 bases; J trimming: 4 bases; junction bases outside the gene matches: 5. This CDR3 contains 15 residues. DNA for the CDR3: TGTGCCAGCTCCCCTAGCGGGAGGTCATACAATGAGCAGTTCTTC. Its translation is CASSPSGRSYNEQFF. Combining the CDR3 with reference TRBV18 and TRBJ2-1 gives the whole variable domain NAGVMQNPRHLVRRRGQEARLRCSPMKGHSHVYWYRQLPEEGLKFMVYLQKENIIDESGMPKERFSAEFPKEGPSILRIQQVVRGDSAAYFCASSPSGRSYNEQFFGPGTRLTVL.

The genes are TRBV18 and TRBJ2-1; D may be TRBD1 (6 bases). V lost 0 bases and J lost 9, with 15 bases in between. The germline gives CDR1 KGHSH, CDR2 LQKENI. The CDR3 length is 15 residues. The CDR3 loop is CASSPPRVPGVEQFF. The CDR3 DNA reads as TGTGCCAGCTCACCACCCCGGGTGCCAGGGGTTGAGCAGTTCTTC. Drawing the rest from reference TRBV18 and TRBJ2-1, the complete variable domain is NAGVMQNPRHLVRRRGQEARLRCSPMKGHSHVYWYRQLPEEGLKFMVYLQKENIIDESGMPKERFSAEFPKEGPSILRIQQVVRGDSAAYFCASSPPRVPGVEQFFGPGTRLTVL.

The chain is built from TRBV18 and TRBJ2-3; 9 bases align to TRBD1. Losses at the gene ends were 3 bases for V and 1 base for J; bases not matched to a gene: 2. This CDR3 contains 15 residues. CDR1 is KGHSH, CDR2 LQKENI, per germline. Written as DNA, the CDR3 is TGTGCCAGCTCACCGACAGGGGGACGCACAGATACGCAGTATTTT. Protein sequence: CASSPTGGRTDTQYF.

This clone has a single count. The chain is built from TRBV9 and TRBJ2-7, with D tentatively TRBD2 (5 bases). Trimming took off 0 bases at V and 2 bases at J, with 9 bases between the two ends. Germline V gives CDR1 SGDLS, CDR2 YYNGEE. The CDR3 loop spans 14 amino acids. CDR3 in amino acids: CASSVGESTYEQYF. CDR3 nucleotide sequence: TGTGCCAGCAGCGTAGGGGAGTCGACCTACGAGCAGTACTTC.